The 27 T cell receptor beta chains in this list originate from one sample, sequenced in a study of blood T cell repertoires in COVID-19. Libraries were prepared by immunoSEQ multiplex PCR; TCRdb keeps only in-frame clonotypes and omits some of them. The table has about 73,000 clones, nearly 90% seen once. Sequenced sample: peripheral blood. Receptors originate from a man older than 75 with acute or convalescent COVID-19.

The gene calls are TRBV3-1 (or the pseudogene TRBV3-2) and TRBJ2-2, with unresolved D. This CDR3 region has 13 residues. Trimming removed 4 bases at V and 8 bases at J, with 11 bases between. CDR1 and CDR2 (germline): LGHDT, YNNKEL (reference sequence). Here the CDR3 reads CASSPVAIGELFF. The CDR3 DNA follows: TGTGCCAGCAGCCCCGTCGCTATAGGGGAGCTGTTTTTT.

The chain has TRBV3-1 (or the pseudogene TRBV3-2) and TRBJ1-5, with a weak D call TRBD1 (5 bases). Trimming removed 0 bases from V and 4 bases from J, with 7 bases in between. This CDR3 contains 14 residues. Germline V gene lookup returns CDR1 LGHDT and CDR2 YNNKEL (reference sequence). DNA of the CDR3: TGTGCCAGCAGCCAAGAAGGGGTTAATCAGCCCCAGCATTTT. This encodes CASSQEGVNQPQHF.

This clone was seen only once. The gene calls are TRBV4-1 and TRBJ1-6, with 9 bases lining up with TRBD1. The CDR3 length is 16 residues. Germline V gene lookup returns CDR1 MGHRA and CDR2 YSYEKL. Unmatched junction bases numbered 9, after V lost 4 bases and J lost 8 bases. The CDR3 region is CASSLSRDRAYSPLHF. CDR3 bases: TGCGCCAGCAGCCTGTCCCGGGACAGGGCCTATTCACCCCTCCACTTT.

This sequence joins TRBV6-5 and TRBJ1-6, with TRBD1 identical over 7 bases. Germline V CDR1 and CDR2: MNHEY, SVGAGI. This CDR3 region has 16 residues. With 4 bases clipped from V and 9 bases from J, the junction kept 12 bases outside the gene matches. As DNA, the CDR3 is TGTGCCAGCAGTTTAGACTGGGAAACAGGGGTTTCACCCCTCCACTTT. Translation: CASSLDWETGVSPLHF.

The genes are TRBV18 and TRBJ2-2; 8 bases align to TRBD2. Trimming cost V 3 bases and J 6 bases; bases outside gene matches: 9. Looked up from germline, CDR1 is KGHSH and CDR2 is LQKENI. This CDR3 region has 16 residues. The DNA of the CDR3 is TGTGCCAGCTCACCTATGGGACTAGGTAACTCCGGGGAGCTGTTTTTT. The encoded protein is CASSPMGLGNSGELFF.

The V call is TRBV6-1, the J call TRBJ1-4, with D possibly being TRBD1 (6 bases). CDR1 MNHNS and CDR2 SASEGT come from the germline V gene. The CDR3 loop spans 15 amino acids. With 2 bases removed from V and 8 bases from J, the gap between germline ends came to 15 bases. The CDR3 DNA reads TGTGCCAGCAGTGAACAGGGGCGTGGAGAAGAAAAACTGTTTTTT. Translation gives CASSEQGRGEEKLFF.

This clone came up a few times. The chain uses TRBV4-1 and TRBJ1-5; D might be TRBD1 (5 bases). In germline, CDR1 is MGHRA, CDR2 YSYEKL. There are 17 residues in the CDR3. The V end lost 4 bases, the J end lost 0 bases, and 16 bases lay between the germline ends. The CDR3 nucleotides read TGCGCCAGCAGCCCCGCCCCGGGGGGGTTTAGCAATCAGCCCCAGCATTTT. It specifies CASSPAPGGFSNQPQHF.

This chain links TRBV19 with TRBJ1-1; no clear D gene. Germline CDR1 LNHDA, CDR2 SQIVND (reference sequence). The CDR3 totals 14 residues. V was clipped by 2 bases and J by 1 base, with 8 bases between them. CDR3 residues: CASSIQVSNTEAFF. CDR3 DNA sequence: TGTGCCAGTAGTATACAGGTCTCGAACACTGAAGCTTTCTTT. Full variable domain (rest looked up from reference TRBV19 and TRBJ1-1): DGGITQSPKYLFRKEGQNVTLSCEQNLNHDAMYWYRQDPGQGLRLIYYSQIVNDFQKGDIAEGYSVSREKKESFPLTVTSAQKNPTAFYLCASSIQVSNTEAFFGQGTRLTVV.

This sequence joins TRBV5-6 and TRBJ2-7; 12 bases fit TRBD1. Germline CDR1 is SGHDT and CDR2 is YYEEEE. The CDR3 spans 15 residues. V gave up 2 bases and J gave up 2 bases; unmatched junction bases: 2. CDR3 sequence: CASSFGTGGPYEQYF. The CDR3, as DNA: TGTGCCAGCAGCTTTGGGACAGGGGGCCCCTACGAGCAGTACTTC.

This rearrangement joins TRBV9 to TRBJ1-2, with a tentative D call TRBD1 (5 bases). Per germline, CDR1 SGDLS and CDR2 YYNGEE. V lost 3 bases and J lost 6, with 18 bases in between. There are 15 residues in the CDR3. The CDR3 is CASSDGAPPAHGYTF. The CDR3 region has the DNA TGTGCCAGCAGCGATGGGGCCCCCCCGGCTCATGGCTACACCTTC.

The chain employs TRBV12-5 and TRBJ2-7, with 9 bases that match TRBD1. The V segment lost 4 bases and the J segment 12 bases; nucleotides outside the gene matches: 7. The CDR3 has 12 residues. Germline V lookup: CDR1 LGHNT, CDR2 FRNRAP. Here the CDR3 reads CASGSYRGRPYF. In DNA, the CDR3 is TGTGCTAGTGGTTCATACAGGGGGCGACCGTACTTC.

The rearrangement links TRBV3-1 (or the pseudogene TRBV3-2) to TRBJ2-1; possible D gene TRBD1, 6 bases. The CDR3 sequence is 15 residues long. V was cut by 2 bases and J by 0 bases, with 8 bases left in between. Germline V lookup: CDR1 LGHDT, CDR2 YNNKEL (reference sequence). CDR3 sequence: CASSQRTASYNEQFF. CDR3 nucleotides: TGTGCCAGCAGCCAAAGGACAGCCTCCTACAATGAGCAGTTCTTC.

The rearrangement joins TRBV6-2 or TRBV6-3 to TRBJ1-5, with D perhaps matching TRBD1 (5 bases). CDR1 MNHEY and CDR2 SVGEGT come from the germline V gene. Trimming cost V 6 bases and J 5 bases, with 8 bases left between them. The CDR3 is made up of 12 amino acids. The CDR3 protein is CASSDRDQPQHF. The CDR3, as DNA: TGTGCCAGCAGCGACAGAGATCAGCCCCAGCATTTT.

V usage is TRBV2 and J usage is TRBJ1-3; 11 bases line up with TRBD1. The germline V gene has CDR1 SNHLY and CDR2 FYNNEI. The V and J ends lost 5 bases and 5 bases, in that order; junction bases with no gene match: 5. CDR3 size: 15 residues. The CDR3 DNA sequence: TGTGCCAGCAGTAGCGGACAGGGGGCTAGAAACACCATATATTTT. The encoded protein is CASSSGQGARNTIYF. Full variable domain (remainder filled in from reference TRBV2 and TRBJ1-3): EPEVTQTPSHQVTQMGQEVILRCVPISNHLYFYWYRQILGQKVEFLVSFYNNEISEKSEIFDDQFSVERPDGSNFTLKIRSTKLEDSAMYFCASSSGQGARNTIYFGEGSWLTVV.

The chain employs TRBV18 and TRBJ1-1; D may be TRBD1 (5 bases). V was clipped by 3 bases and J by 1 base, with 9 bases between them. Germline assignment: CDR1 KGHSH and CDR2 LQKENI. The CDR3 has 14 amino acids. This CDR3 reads CASSPGHGNTEAFF. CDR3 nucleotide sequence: TGTGCCAGCTCACCCGGACACGGGAACACTGAAGCTTTCTTT.

As DNA, the CDR3 is TGCGCCAGCAGCTTGGGTGACTCGGGGACCCAGTACTTC. Amino acids: CASSLGDSGTQYF. V is TRBV5-1 and J is TRBJ2-5, with D hard to call. V was shortened by 0 bases and J by 7 bases, with 10 bases between the two germline ends. This CDR3 comprises 13 residues. Germline V lookup: CDR1 SGHRS, CDR2 YFSETQ. Full variable domain (outside the CDR3, taken from reference TRBV5-1 and TRBJ2-5): KAGVTQTPRYLIKTRGQQVTLSCSPISGHRSVSWYQQTPGQGLQFLFEYFSETQRNKGNFPGRFSGRQFSNSRSEMNVSTLELGDSALYLCASSLGDSGTQYFGPGTRLLVL.

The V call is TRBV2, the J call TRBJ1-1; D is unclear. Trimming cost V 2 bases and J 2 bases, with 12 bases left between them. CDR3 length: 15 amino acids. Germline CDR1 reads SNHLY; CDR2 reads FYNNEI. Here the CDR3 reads CASSEQAGTNTEAFF. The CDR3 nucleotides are TGTGCCAGCAGTGAACAGGCAGGAACAAACACTGAAGCTTTCTTT.

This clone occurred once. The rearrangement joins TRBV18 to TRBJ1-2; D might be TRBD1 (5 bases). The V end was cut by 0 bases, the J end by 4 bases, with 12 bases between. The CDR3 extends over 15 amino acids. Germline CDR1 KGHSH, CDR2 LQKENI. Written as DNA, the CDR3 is TGTGCCAGCTCACCACCGGTCGGGGGGTTCTATGGCTACACCTTC. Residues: CASSPPVGGFYGYTF.

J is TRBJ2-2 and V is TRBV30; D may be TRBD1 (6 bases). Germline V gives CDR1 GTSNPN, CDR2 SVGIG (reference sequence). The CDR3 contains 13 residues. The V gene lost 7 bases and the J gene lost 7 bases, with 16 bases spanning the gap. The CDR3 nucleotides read TGTGCCTTCTCCGGACAGTCTGGCGGGGAGCTGTTTTTT. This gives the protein CAFSGQSGGELFF.

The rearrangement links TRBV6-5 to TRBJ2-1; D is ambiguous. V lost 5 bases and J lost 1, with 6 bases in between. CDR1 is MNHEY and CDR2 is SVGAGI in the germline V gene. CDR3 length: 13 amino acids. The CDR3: CASSSYSYNEQFF. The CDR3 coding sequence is TGTGCCAGCAGTAGCTATTCCTACAATGAGCAGTTCTTC.

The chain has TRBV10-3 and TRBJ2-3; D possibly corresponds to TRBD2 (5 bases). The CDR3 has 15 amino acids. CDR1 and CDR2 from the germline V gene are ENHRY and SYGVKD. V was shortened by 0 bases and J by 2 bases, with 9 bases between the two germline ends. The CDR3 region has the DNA TGTGCCATCAGTGAGTCACAGCGGAACACAGATACGCAGTATTTT. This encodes CAISESQRNTDTQYF.

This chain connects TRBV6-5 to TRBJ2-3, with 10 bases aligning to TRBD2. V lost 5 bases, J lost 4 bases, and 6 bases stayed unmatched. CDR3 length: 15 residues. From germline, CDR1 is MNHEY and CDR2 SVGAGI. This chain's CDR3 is CASSLLAGIADTQYF. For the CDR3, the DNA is TGTGCCAGCAGTCTACTAGCGGGGATCGCAGATACGCAGTATTTT.

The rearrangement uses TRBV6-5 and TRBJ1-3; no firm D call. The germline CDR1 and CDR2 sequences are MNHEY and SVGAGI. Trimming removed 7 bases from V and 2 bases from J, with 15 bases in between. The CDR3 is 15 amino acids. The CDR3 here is CASNLNVNPGNTIYF. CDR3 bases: TGTGCCAGCAATCTAAACGTCAATCCTGGAAACACCATATATTTT.

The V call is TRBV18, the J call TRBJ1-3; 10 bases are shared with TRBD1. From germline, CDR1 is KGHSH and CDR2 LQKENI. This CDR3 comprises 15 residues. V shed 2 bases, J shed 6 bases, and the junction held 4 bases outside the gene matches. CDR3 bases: TGTGCCAGCTCACCAAGGACAGGGGGGGAAAACACCATATATTTT. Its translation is CASSPRTGGENTIYF.

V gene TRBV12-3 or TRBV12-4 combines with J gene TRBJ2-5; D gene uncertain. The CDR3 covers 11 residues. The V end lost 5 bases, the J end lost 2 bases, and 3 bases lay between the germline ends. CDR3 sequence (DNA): TGTGCCAGCAGTGTACAAGAGACCCAGTACTTC. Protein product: CASSVQETQYF.

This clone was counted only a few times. Here the CDR3 DNA reads TGTGCCAGCAGCACCGACAGGGCGGGAAACACCATATATTTT. It encodes CASSTDRAGNTIYF. The V call is TRBV5-4, the J call TRBJ1-3; 7 nucleotides align to TRBD1. The CDR3 has 14 residues. Germline values: CDR1 SGHNT, CDR2 YYREEE (reference sequence). J was trimmed by 4 bases and V by 4 bases; bases with no gene match: 5.

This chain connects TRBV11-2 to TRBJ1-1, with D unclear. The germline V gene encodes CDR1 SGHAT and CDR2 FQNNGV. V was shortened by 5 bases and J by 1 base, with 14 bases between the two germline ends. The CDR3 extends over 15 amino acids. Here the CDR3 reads CASSVRSGENTEAFF. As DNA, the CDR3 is TGTGCCAGCAGCGTCCGGTCTGGTGAGAACACTGAAGCTTTCTTT.